This TCR beta chain was identified during a study of Graves' ophthalmopathy and Graves' hyperthyroidism. Study-level findings and limits: Also, most clonotypes expanded in the thyroid above 0.001 frequency appeared in blood.

The CDR3 is 15 residues long. V lost 2 bases to trimming and J lost 2 bases; unmatched junction nucleotides: 5. Germline CDR1 is MNHEY and CDR2 is SVGAGI. The table lists this clonotype with many counts. The antigen is not known. The PBMCs originated from approximately 9.5 ml of fresh peripheral blood. The authors amplified TCR beta CDR3 regions from RNA transcripts. Amplification began with first-round RT-PCR using HTBI primers, then second-round multiplex PCR was performed. TCRdb reprocessed the multiplex PCR reads via MiXCR and lists one record per CDR3 protein. The sample has hundreds of thousands of distinct CDR3 sequences, about 20% seen once.

The V and J genes are TRBV6-5 and TRBJ2-7; 8 bases are shared with TRBD1. The sequencing input was peripheral blood. The origin of this receptor is a woman under 30 with stable Graves' hyperthyroidism. Some clones in this sample may be carry-over from other donors' samples. As DNA, the CDR3 is TGTGCCAGCAGTTACGGCCGGGACAGGCCCTACGAGCAGTACTTC. Translated, it gives CASSYGRDRPYEQYF.